The following is a T cell receptor beta chain sequence with its context. The sample originates from a study of T cell responses to AZD1222 COVID-19 vaccine. Using immunoSEQ multiplex PCR, the repertoire was profiled, and TCRdb retains in-frame clones only, with some absent. The table shows fewer than 150,000 clones, with about 90% occurring only once. Trimming took off 7 bases at V and 4 bases at J, with 16 bases between the two ends. Germline CDR1 and CDR2: SGHTA and FQGNSA. The CDR3 covers 15 residues. This TCR derives from an adult in good health. The specimen was peripheral blood, collected on day 0 of AZD1222 vaccination. The chain recombines TRBV7-2 with TRBJ2-2; the D gene is possibly TRBD1 (5 bases). The CDR3 loop reads CASTPRERGTGELFF. The CDR3 nucleotides are TGTGCCAGCACCCCAAGGGAAAGGGGCACCGGGGAGCTGTTTTTT.